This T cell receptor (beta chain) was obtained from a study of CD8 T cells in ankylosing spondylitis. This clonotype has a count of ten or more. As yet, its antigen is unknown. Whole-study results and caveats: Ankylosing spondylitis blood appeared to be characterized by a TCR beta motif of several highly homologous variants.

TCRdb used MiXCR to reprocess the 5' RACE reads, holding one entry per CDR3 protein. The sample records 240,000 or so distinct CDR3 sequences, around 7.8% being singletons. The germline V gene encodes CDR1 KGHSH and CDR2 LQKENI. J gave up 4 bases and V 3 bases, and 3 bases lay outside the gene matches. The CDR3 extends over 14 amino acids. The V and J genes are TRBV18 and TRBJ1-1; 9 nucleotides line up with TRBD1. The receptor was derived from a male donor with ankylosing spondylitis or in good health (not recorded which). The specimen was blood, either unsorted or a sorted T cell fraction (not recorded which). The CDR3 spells CASSPGQGSTEAFF. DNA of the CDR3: TGTGCCAGCTCACCGGGACAGGGCAGCACTGAAGCTTTCTTT.